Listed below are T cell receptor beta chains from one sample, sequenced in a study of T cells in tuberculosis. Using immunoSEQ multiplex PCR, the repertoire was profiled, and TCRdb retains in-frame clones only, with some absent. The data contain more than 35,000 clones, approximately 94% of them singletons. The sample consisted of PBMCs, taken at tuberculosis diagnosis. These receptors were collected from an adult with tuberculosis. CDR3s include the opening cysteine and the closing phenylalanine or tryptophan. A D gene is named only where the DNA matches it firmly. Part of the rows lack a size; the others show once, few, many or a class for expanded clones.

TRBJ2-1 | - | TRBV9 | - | TGTGCCAGCAGCGGACGCTGGGGCGGGGGCCTATACAATGAGCAGTTCTTC | CASSGRWGGGLYNEQFF
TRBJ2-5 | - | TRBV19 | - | TGTGCCAGTAGTATGTATTTAGAGACCCAGTACTTC | CASSMYLETQYF
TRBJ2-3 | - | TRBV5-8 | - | TGTGCCAGCAGCTTGTCAACTAGTCGTCAGGCAGATACGCAGTATTTT | CASSLSTSRQADTQYF
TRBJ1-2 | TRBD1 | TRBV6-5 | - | TGTGCCAGCAGCCAGGGGGTCCTTAGCTATGGCTACACCTTC | CASSQGVLSYGYTF
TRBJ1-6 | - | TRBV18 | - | TGTGCCAGCTCACCATTGACGGACAGTACTTCACCCCTCCACTTT | CASSPLTDSTSPLHF
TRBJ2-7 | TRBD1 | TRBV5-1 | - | TGCGCCAGCAGCGATCACAGGGGGACGAAATTCGAGCAGTACTTC | CASSDHRGTKFEQYF
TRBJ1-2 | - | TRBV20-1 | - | TGCAGTGCTAGGGTCAGGGCCGGCTACACCTTC | CSARVRAGYTF
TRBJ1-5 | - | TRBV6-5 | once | TGTGCCAGCAGTTATCGGCTGGGGGCTAATCAGCCCCAGCATTTT | CASSYRLGANQPQHF
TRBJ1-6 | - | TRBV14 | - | TGTGCCAGCAACAGGGCTTATCATTCACCCCTCCACTTT | CASNRAYHSPLHF
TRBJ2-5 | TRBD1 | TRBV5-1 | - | TGCGCCAGCAGCAGTGCAGGGGGAGAGGGCGAGACCCAGTACTTC | CASSSAGGEGETQYF
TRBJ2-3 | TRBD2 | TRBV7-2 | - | TGTGCCAGCAGCTTAGTCGGCGGGGGGGCGACAGATACGCAGTATTTT | CASSLVGGGATDTQYF
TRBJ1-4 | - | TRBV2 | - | TGTGCCAGCAGTGTGCGGGGCTTGACTGAAAAACTGTTTTTT | CASSVRGLTEKLFF
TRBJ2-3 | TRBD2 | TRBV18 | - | TGTGCCAGCTCACGGGGTTTGACTAGCGGGGGCACAGATACGCAGTATTTT | CASSRGLTSGGTDTQYF
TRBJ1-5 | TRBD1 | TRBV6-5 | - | TGTGCCAGCAGGAGACAGGGCCTCAATCAGCCCCAGCATTTT | CASRRQGLNQPQHF
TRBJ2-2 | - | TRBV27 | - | TGTGCCAGCAGACGAGGGCCTACGAACACCGGGGAGCTGTTTTTT | CASRRGPTNTGELFF
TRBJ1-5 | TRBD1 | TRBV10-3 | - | TGTGCCGTTCAGGGGGCTGGAAGCAATCAGCCCCAGCATTTT | CAVQGAGSNQPQHF
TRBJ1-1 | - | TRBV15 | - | TGTGCCACCAGCAGAGATCTTCCCAGTGAAGCTTTCTTT | CATSRDLPSEAFF
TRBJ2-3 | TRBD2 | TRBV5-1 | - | TGCGCCAGCAGTGGGAGGGTTTCAGATACGCAGTATTTT | CASSGRVSDTQYF
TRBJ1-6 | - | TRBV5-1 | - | TGCGCCAGCAGCTTGGCCGGCGCCAGGATGACCTATAATTCACCCCTCCACTTT | CASSLAGARMTYNSPLHF
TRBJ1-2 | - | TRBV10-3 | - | TGTGCCATCAGGGACCCGGGAAACTATGGCTACACCTTC | CAIRDPGNYGYTF
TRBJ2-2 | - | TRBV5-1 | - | TGCGCCAGCAGCCTGGAGGGGCGGAAGTCCGGGGAGCTGTTTTTT | CASSLEGRKSGELFF
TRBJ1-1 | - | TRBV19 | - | TGTGCCAGTAGACAAACCCCTCTCGCGGTTGGGAACACTGAAGCTTTCTTT | CASRQTPLAVGNTEAFF